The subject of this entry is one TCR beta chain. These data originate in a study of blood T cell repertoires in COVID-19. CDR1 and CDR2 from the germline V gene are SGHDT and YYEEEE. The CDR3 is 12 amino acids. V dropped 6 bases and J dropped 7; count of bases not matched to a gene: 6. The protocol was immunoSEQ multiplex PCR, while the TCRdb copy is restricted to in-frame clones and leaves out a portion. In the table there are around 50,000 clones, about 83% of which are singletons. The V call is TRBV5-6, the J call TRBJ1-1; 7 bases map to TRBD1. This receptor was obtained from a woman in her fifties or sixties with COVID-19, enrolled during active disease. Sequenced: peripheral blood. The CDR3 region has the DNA TGTGCCAGCAACATGGGACAGATTGAAGCTTTCTTT. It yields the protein CASNMGQIEAFF.